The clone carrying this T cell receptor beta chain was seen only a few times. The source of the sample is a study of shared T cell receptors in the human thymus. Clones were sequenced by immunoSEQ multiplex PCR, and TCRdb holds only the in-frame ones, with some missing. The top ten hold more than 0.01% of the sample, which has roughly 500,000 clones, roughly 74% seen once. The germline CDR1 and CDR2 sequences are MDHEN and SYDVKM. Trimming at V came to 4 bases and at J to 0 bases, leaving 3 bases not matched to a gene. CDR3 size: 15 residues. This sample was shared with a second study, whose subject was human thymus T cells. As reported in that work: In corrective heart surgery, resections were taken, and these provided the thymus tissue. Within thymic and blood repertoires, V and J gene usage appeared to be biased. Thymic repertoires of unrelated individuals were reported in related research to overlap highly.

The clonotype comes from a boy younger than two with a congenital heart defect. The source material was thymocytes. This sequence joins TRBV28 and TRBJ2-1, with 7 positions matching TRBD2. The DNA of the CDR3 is TGTGCCAGCAGTTGGCGCGGGAGCTCCTACAATGAGCAGTTCTTC. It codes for CASSWRGSSYNEQFF.